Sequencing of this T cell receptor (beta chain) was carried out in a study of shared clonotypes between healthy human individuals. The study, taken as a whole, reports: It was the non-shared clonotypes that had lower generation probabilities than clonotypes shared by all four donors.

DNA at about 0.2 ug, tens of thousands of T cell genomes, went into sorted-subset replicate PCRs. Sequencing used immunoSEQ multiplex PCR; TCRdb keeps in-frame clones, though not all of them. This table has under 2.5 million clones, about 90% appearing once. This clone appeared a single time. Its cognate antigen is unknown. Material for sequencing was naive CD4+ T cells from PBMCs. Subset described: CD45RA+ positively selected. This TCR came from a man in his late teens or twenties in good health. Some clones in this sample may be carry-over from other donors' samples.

Here the CDR3 reads CAWSVRGAVSNEQFF. The CDR3 nucleotides read TGTGCCTGGAGTGTACGGGGGGCAGTGAGCAATGAGCAGTTCTTC. J is TRBJ2-1 and V is TRBV30; tentative D call: TRBD2 (7 bases). Trimming took 0 bases from V and 6 from J, leaving 15 bases between them. The CDR3 has 15 residues. Looked up from germline, CDR1 is GTSNPN and CDR2 is SVGIG (reference sequence).